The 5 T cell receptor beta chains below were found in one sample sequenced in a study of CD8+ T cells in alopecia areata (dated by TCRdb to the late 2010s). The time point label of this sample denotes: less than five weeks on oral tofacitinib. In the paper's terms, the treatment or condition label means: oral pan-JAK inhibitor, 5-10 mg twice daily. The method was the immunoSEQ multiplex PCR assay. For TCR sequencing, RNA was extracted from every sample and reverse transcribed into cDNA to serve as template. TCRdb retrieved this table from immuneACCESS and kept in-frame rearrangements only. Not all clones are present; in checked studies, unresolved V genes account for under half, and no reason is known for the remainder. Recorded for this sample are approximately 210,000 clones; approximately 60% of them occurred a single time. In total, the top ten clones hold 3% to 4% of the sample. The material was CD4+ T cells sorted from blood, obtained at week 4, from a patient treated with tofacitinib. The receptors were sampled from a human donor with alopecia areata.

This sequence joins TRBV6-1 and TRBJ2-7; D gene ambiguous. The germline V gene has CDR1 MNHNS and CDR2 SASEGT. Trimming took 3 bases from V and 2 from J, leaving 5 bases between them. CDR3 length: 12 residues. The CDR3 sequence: CASSEVAYEQYF. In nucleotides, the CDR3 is TGTGCCAGCAGTGAGGTCGCCTACGAGCAGTACTTC.

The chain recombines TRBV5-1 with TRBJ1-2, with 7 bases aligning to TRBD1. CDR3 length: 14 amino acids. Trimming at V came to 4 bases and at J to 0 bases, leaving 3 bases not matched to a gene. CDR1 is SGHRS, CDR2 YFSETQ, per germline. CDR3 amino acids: CASSPQGTNYGYTF. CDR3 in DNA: TGCGCCAGCAGCCCACAGGGGACTAACTATGGCTACACCTTC.

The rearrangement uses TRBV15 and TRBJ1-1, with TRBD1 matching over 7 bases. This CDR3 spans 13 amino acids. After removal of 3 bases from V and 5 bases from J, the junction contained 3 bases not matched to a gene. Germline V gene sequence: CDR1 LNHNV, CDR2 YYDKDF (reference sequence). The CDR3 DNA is TGTGCCACCAGCAGGGACAGGAGGACTGAAGCTTTCTTT. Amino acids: CATSRDRRTEAFF. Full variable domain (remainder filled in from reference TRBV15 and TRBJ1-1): DAMVIQNPRYQVTQFGKPVTLSCSQTLNHNVMYWYQQKSSQAPKLLFHYYDKDFNNEADTPDNFQSRRPNTSFCFLDIRSPGLGDTAMYLCATSRDRRTEAFFGQGTRLTVV.

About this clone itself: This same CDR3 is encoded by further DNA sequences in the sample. This chain's CDR3 is CAISDGTGTYEQYF. DNA for the CDR3: TGTGCCATCAGTGATGGGACAGGAACCTACGAGCAGTACTTC. V gene TRBV10-3 combines with J gene TRBJ2-7, with 8 bases that match TRBD1. Germline CDR1 reads ENHRY; CDR2 reads SYGVKD. The J segment lost 2 bases and the V segment lost 3 bases, leaving 3 bases of the junction unmatched. This CDR3 has 14 residues.

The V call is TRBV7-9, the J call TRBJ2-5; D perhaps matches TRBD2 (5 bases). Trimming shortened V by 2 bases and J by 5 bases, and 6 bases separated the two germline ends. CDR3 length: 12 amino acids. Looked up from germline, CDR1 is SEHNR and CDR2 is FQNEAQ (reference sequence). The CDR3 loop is CASSLIAETQYF. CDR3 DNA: TGTGCCAGCAGCTTAATAGCGGAGACCCAGTACTTC.